These T cell receptor beta chains were read from a single sample in a study of T cells in Graves' hyperthyroidism and ophthalmopathy. TCRdb reanalysed the multiplex PCR reads using MiXCR and keeps one entry per CDR3 protein. This sample yields 600,000 to 650,000 distinct CDR3 sequences, of which about 17% are seen a single time; around 4% belongs to the top ten. What was sequenced was blood. The receptors stem from a woman aged 30 to 39 with Graves' hyperthyroidism. Both conserved end residues are part of each CDR3. D genes are given only for firm matches. Size is omitted from some rows. Given values are once, few, many or a class for expanded clones.

J gene | V gene | clone size | D gene | CDR3 DNA | CDR3 protein
TRBJ2-7 | TRBV5-6 | - | - | TGTGCCAGCAGCTTGGGTGGCGCCGGGCAGTACTTC | CASSLGGAGQYF
TRBJ1-6 | TRBV7-9 | few | TRBD1 | TGTGCCAGCAGCCAGGACAGGGGGAACTTAAATTCACCCCTCCACTTT | CASSQDRGNLNSPLHF
TRBJ2-3 | TRBV6-5 | - | - | TGTGCCGGCAGTTTACGGCCTTACGGAGATACGCAGTATTTT | CAGSLRPYGDTQYF
TRBJ2-6 | TRBV13 | few | - | TGTGCCAGCAGCTGGGCTTTAGCGGCTGGGGCCAACGTCCTGACTTTC | CASSWALAAGANVLTF
TRBJ2-1 | TRBV10-2 | - | - | TGCGCCAGCAGGGAGTGGAACAATGAGCAGTTCTTC | CASREWNNEQFF
TRBJ1-1 | TRBV5-1 | few | - | TGCGCCAGCAGCTTGGTGGTGGACACTGAAGCTTTCTTT | CASSLVVDTEAFF
TRBJ1-2 | TRBV28 | few | TRBD1 | TGTGCCAGCAGTCCACCGGGACAGGGGAGTGGCTACACCTTC | CASSPPGQGSGYTF
TRBJ2-1 | TRBV2 | few | TRBD2 | TGTGCCAGCAGTGGGCGGGAGAGATACAATGAGCAGTTCTTC | CASSGRERYNEQFF
TRBJ1-2 | TRBV7-2 | many | - | TGTGCCAGCAGCCGGGACTACTATGGCTACACCTTC | CASSRDYYGYTF
TRBJ1-4 | TRBV4-3 | - | - | TGCGCCAGCAGCCCCCGGACTCTGGGGAATGAAAAACTGTTTTTT | CASSPRTLGNEKLFF
TRBJ2-3 | TRBV27 | many | TRBD1 | TGTGCCAGCAGTTTAGCCGCCGCGACAGGGGGTAACACAGATACGCAGTATTTT | CASSLAAATGGNTDTQYF
TRBJ2-5 | TRBV6-1 | few | TRBD2 | TGTGCCAGCAGTGGGCCCGGGACTAGCGGGAGGGGGTGGGAGACCCAGTACTTC | CASSGPGTSGRGWETQYF
TRBJ1-1 | TRBV6-5 | many | TRBD1 | TGTGCCAGCAGTTACGCTCCGGGACAGGGGAACACTGAAGCTTTCTTT | CASSYAPGQGNTEAFF
TRBJ1-1 | TRBV12-3/TRBV12-4 | few | TRBD1 | TGTGCCAGCAGGGGTACAGGGGAGGGCACTGAAGCTTTCTTT | CASRGTGEGTEAFF
TRBJ1-1 | TRBV5-1 | many | TRBD1 | TGCGCCAGCAGCTTTAGACAGGGGATGAACACTGAAGCTTTCTTT | CASSFRQGMNTEAFF
TRBJ2-7 | TRBV30 | once | - | TGTGCCTGGGGGGTCCCATCGCTTTACGAGCAGTACTTC | CAWGVPSLYEQYF
TRBJ2-7 | TRBV24-1 | - | - | TGTGCCACAGGACCGAATACGAAGGAGCAGTACTTC | CATGPNTKEQYF
TRBJ2-7 | TRBV20-1 | many | TRBD1 | TGCAGTGCTAGAGACTTTACAGGGGGCGAGCAGTACTTC | CSARDFTGGEQYF
TRBJ1-4 | TRBV2 | few | - | TGTGCCAGCAGTGAGAGTGGGGGGAATGAAAAACTGTTTTTT | CASSESGGNEKLFF
TRBJ1-2 | TRBV20-1 | few | - | TGCAGTGTCCTGGATGCAGGGTACTATGGCTACACCTTC | CSVLDAGYYGYTF
TRBJ2-3 | TRBV2 | many | TRBD2 | TGTGCCAGCAAGGGACTAGCGGGAGCAGATACGCAGTATTTT | CASKGLAGADTQYF
TRBJ2-1 | TRBV3-1 | few | TRBD2 | TGTGCCAGCAGTAGGAGCGGGAGGGCCAATGAGCAGTTCTTC | CASSRSGRANEQFF
TRBJ2-3 | TRBV2 | many | - | TGTGCCAGCAGTGAGACCAGTCGGACAGATACGCAGTATTTT | CASSETSRTDTQYF
TRBJ2-7 | TRBV28 | many | - | TGTGCCAGCAGCGCTACGGAGCAGTACTTC | CASSATEQYF
TRBJ2-7 | TRBV10-1 | many | - | TGCGCCAGCAGTGAATCGTATACGGACGAGCAGTACTTC | CASSESYTDEQYF